This T cell receptor (beta chain) was obtained from a study of blood T cell repertoires in COVID-19. Sequenced by immunoSEQ multiplex PCR; TCRdb stores in-frame clones only, minus some. The table records some 170,000 clones, over 75% of them present only once. There are 15 residues in the CDR3. Germline values: CDR1 SNHLY, CDR2 FYNNEI. With V trimmed by 6 bases and J by 2 bases, 9 bases remained unmatched. Sequencing used PBMCs or T cells enriched from blood (not recorded which). The receptor was isolated from a middle-aged man who had recovered from COVID-19. This chain connects TRBV2 to TRBJ1-1, with 7 bases lining up with TRBD1. Written as DNA, the CDR3 is TGTGCCAGCAGGACGCGGGACAGCCCTAACACTGAAGCTTTCTTT. It translates to CASRTRDSPNTEAFF.